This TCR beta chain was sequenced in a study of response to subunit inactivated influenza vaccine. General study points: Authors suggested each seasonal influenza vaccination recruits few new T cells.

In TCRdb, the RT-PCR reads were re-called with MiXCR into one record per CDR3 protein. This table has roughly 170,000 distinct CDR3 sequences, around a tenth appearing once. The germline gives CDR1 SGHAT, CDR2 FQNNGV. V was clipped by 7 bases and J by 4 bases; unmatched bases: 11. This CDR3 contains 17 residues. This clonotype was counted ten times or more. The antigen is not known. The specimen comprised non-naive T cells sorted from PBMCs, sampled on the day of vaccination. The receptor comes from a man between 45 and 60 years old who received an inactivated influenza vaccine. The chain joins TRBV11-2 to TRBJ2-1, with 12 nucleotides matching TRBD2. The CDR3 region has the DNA TGTGCCAGCACAATCCCGATTACTAGCGGGAGGTACAATGAGCAGTTCTTC. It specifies CASTIPITSGRYNEQFF.